The subject of this entry is one T cell receptor beta chain. Germline CDR1 reads MGHDK; CDR2 reads SYGVNS. V lost 6 bases, J lost 1 base, and 7 bases stayed unmatched. The length of the CDR3 is 16 residues. The entry originates in a study of identical twins. A universal primer site was incorporated via template switching, and the cDNA contained unique molecular identifiers. MiXCR, applied by TCRdb to the 5' RACE reads, yields one record per CDR3 protein. The sample contains 500,000 or so distinct CDR3 sequences, approximately 14% of which appear only once. These data were also filed under a second study, of yellow fever vaccine responses in identical twins. In that study: The T cell response to vaccination in identical twins was reportedly partly convergent and partly personalized.

The receptor was derived from a woman aged 18-29 years in good health. The genes are TRBV25-1 and TRBJ2-2; 8 bases align to TRBD1. The sequenced sample consisted of CD4+ T cells sorted from blood. CDR3 DNA: TGTGCCAGCAGACTACCCGGGACAGGGAACACCGGGGAGCTGTTTTTT. Its protein product is CASRLPGTGNTGELFF.